This record concerns one TCR beta chain sequence. Its antigen is undetermined. The sample is drawn from a study of CD8+CD57+ T cells in acquired aplastic anemia. About the research overall: Recorded DNA amounts for sorted CD4+ and CD8+ cells had an average of approximately 3 ug. In CD4+ cells, healthy donors produced an average of around 11 million reads. Study-wide findings and caveats: The number of CD8+ CDR3 sequences shared by patients and controls was twenty-nine. Any difference that existed in CD8+ Simpson's diversity between patients and controls was not significant.

In germline, CDR1 is LNHDA, CDR2 SQIVND (reference sequence). This CDR3 is built from 15 residues. Between the trimmed V and J ends, which lost 7 bases and 0 bases, there was a span of 13 bases. CDR3 and TCR beta VDJ profiling relied on a genomic DNA template. TCRdb reprocessed the reads via MiXCR and lists one record per CDR3 protein. Counted here are tens of thousands of distinct CDR3 sequences, around two thirds occurring once; the ten biggest clones make up 34%. This receptor was identified in a human donor in good health, serving as a control. The J gene is TRBJ1-5, the V gene TRBV19; D unresolved. Material for sequencing was sorted CD4+, CD8+, or CD8+CD57+ T cells (not recorded which) from PBMCs. CDR3 region: CASTVTENSNQPQHF. CDR3 DNA: TGTGCCAGTACCGTGACCGAGAATAGCAATCAGCCCCAGCATTTT.